The rows below give T cell receptor beta chains drawn from one sample of a study of cytomegalovirus exposure and HLA in healthy donors. The assay was immunoSEQ multiplex PCR, and TCRdb's table has in-frame clones only and misses some. The table shows 200,000 to 300,000 clones, with roughly 84% occurring only once. Sample: PBMCs. The receptors here all came from a girl aged 2-10 years in good health and CMV-seronegative. CDR3s include the opening cysteine and the closing phenylalanine or tryptophan. D genes are given only for firm matches. Size values are once, few and many counts, or a class for expanded clones, and some rows have none.

j_gene,d_gene,abundance,v_gene,CDR3nt,CDR3aa
TRBJ2-6,.,.,TRBV9,TGTGCCAGCAGCACCCGACTCATCTCTGGGGCCAACGTCCTGACTTTC,CASSTRLISGANVLTF
TRBJ1-4,.,.,TRBV15,TGTGCCACCAGCAGAGATATCCCAGGGGCAGGGGAAAAACTGTTTTTT,CATSRDIPGAGEKLFF
TRBJ2-5,TRBD1,.,TRBV13,TGTGCCAGCTCCGCCTCCGGACAGGGCCAAGAGACCCAGTACTTC,CASSASGQGQETQYF
TRBJ2-7,.,.,TRBV2,TGTGCCAGCCCCAACGGGGAAGGACTTCGGTACTTC,CASPNGEGLRYF
TRBJ2-3,TRBD2,.,TRBV19,TGTGCCAGTAGGACTAGCGGGGGCACAGATACGCAGTATTTT,CASRTSGGTDTQYF
TRBJ2-2,TRBD1,.,TRBV5-4,TGTGCCAGCAGCTTGGCCGGACGTGGGTGGACAGGGGGCTCCGGGGAGCTGTTTTTT,CASSLAGRGWTGGSGELFF
TRBJ1-2,.,.,TRBV6-1,TGTGCCGGAGGCGGACGGACGGACCTCTATGGCTACACCTTC,CAGGGRTDLYGYTF
TRBJ1-1,.,few,TRBV6-5,TGTGCCAGCAGTTACACCCAGGGCTTATACACTGAAGCTTTCTTT,CASSYTQGLYTEAFF
TRBJ1-1,TRBD1,.,TRBV27,TGTGCCAGCAGTTCCACCAGGGGGGAAGCTTTCTTT,CASSSTRGEAFF
TRBJ2-1,TRBD2,.,TRBV7-8,TGTGCCAGCAGTCTCCGGGACTATCAAAACAATGAGCAGTTCTTC,CASSLRDYQNNEQFF
TRBJ2-3,.,few,TRBV9,TGTGCCAGCAGCACGTACTCTAGCACAGATACGCAGTATTTT,CASSTYSSTDTQYF
TRBJ1-1,TRBD1,few,TRBV6-5,TGTGCCAGCAGTCCCCGACAGGGTGAAGCTTTCTTT,CASSPRQGEAFF
TRBJ2-3,TRBD1,.,TRBV2,TGTGCCAGCAGTGAAAGGGGACAGGGGGCGCCAGATACGCAGTATTTT,CASSERGQGAPDTQYF
TRBJ1-4,.,.,TRBV5-1,TGCGCCAGCAGCCTTAGCCCACAGGGATTGAGTGAAAAACTGTTTTTT,CASSLSPQGLSEKLFF
TRBJ2-7,TRBD2,.,TRBV23-1,TGCGCCAGCAGTCGGAGGGACAGTATAGCGGGAGGGCCCAACGAGCAGTACTTC,CASSRRDSIAGGPNEQYF
TRBJ2-7,TRBD2,.,TRBV4-1,TGCGCCAGCAGCCAAGGACTAGCTTTAAACTACGAGCAGTACTTC,CASSQGLALNYEQYF
TRBJ2-5,TRBD1,.,TRBV6-1,TGTGCCAGCAGGAGACAGGGGGGGAAAGAGACCCAGTACTTC,CASRRQGGKETQYF